Below are 16 T cell receptor beta chains sequenced from a single sample in a study of PD-L1 blockade in urothelial cancer. The repertoire was sequenced with immunoSEQ multiplex PCR; TCRdb's copy has only in-frame clones and lacks some. The data show about 81,000 clones, around four fifths seen once. Time point: pretreatment peripheral blood. Sequencing used PBMCs, obtained around atezolizumab (anti-PD-L1) treatment. The receptors were gathered from a man aged 40-49 years with urothelial cancer.

This clone was recorded a few times. V and J are TRBV19 and TRBJ2-3, with D possibly being TRBD2 (5 bases). Germline CDR1 LNHDA, CDR2 SQIVND (reference sequence). The CDR3 spans 13 residues. Trimming cost V 5 bases and J 1 base, with 7 bases left between them. CDR3 protein: CASSPAGTDTQYF. CDR3 sequence (DNA): TGTGCCAGTAGTCCAGCGGGCACAGATACGCAGTATTTT. Full variable domain (outside the CDR3, taken from reference TRBV19 and TRBJ2-3): DGGITQSPKYLFRKEGQNVTLSCEQNLNHDAMYWYRQDPGQGLRLIYYSQIVNDFQKGDIAEGYSVSREKKESFPLTVTSAQKNPTAFYLCASSPAGTDTQYFGPGTRLTVL.

The chain carries TRBV6-1 and TRBJ2-1; tentatively, D is TRBD2 (5 bases). Germline V gene sequence: CDR1 MNHNS, CDR2 SASEGT. The CDR3 length is 13 residues. Trimming removed 1 base at V and 12 bases at J, with 13 bases between. CDR3 residues: CASSEVGSLGQFF. Written as DNA, the CDR3 is TGTGCCAGCAGTGAAGTGGGGAGCCTCGGGCAGTTCTTC.

This chain uses TRBV5-1 with TRBJ1-5, with 10 nucleotides matching TRBD1. CDR1 is SGHRS, CDR2 YFSETQ, per germline. Trimming cost V 4 bases and J 6 bases; bases outside gene matches: 7. The CDR3 runs 15 residues. CDR3 bases: TGCGCCAGCAGCCCCGGGACAGGGGAGGGTCAGCCCCAGCATTTT. Translating gives CASSPGTGEGQPQHF.

The chain couples TRBV5-1 to TRBJ2-2, with 7 bases fitting TRBD2. Germline lookup yields CDR1 SGHRS and CDR2 YFSETQ. The CDR3 consists of 15 residues. Trimming at V came to 7 bases and at J to 3 bases, leaving 9 bases not matched to a gene. The CDR3 nucleotides are TGCGCCAGCGTGGTGGGAGGGCCGGACACCGGGGAGCTGTTTTTT. It yields the protein CASVVGGPDTGELFF.

V is TRBV9 and J is TRBJ1-1; 10 bases agree with TRBD1. The J segment lost 4 bases and the V segment lost 4 bases, leaving 4 bases of the junction unmatched. The CDR3 runs to 14 residues. Germline-derived CDR1 and CDR2 are SGDLS and YYNGEE. The CDR3, as DNA: TGTGCCAGCAGCCCCTGGACAGGGGGCACTGAAGCTTTCTTT. Amino acids: CASSPWTGGTEAFF.

This chain links TRBV19 with TRBJ1-1, with 7 nucleotides matching TRBD1. V trimming: 5 bases; J trimming: 0 bases; junction bases outside the gene matches: 6. CDR3 length: 15 residues. The germline CDR1 and CDR2 sequences are LNHDA and SQIVND (reference sequence). CDR3 protein: CASSLTGALNTEAFF. For the CDR3, the DNA is TGTGCCAGTAGTCTCACAGGGGCTCTGAACACTGAAGCTTTCTTT.

This clone was found once. This rearrangement joins TRBV5-4 to TRBJ1-5; maybe TRBD1 (6 bases). Germline V gene data show CDR1 as SGHNT and CDR2 as YYREEE (reference sequence). The CDR3 covers 16 residues. V shed 0 bases and J shed 5 bases, with 15 bases lying between them. CDR3 DNA: TGTGCCAGCAGCTTGGGCGGGGGGCAACCCGATCAGCCCCAGCATTTT. It translates to CASSLGGGQPDQPQHF.

This chain connects TRBV2 to TRBJ1-3; possibly TRBD1 for D (5 bases). The CDR3 has 13 residues. The germline V gene encodes CDR1 SNHLY and CDR2 FYNNEI. Trimming stripped 7 bases from V and 8 bases from J, with 15 bases between. CDR3 coding DNA: TGTGCCAGCAAGGTCAGCGGGGCAGACACCATATATTTT. Amino acid sequence: CASKVSGADTIYF.

The chain carries TRBV6-1 and TRBJ2-3, with a tentative D call TRBD2 (5 bases). The CDR3 runs 15 residues. Germline lookup yields CDR1 MNHNS and CDR2 SASEGT. The V end was cut by 2 bases, the J end by 1 base, with 10 bases between. CDR3: CASSEITGGTDTQYF. CDR3 coding DNA: TGTGCCAGCAGTGAAATTACCGGGGGCACAGATACGCAGTATTTT.

J is TRBJ2-3 and V is TRBV4-3; 9 bases align to TRBD2. Germline values: CDR1 LGHNA, CDR2 YSLEER. The CDR3 totals 15 residues. The V and J ends lost 1 base and 2 bases, in that order; junction bases with no gene match: 1. For the CDR3, the DNA is TGCGCCAGCAGCCAAGCTAGCGGGGCCACAGATACGCAGTATTTT. Translation gives CASSQASGATDTQYF.

The genes are TRBV12-5 and TRBJ2-2; D gene uncertain. Trimming removed 8 bases at V and 0 bases at J, with 10 bases between. Germline V gene lookup returns CDR1 LGHNT and CDR2 FRNRAP. The CDR3 is 14 amino acids. CDR3 sequence (DNA): TGTGCTAGTCGTGCGGATTCGAACACCGGGGAGCTGTTTTTT. It encodes CASRADSNTGELFF. The complete variable domain, with remaining parts taken from reference TRBV12-5 and TRBJ2-2, reads DARVTQTPRHKVTEMGQEVTMRCQPILGHNTVFWYRQTMMQGLELLAYFRNRAPLDDSGMPKDRFSAEMPDATLATLKIQPSEPRDSAVYFCASRADSNTGELFFGEGSRLTVL.

The genes are TRBV6-5 and TRBJ2-1; 9 positions match TRBD2. Germline CDR1 reads MNHEY; CDR2 reads SVGAGI. V was pared by 6 bases and J by 8 bases, with 8 bases of the junction left unmatched. This CDR3 is 14 amino acids long. DNA of the CDR3: TGTGCCAGCAGGGACTTAGCGGGAGTGGATGAGCAGTTCTTC. Translated: CASRDLAGVDEQFF.

The chain couples TRBV5-1 to TRBJ2-3; TRBD1 matches 8 bases. This CDR3 is built from 16 residues. Germline values: CDR1 SGHRS, CDR2 YFSETQ. With 4 bases clipped from V and 7 bases from J, the junction kept 14 bases outside the gene matches. The CDR3 is CASSTFTGGGIYTQYF. Written as DNA, the CDR3 is TGCGCCAGCAGCACATTCACAGGGGGTGGTATATATACGCAGTATTTT.

J is TRBJ2-3 and V is TRBV5-1; 12 positions agree with TRBD2. V trimming: 2 bases; J trimming: 1 base; junction bases outside the gene matches: 5. This CDR3 contains 17 residues. Germline V gives CDR1 SGHRS, CDR2 YFSETQ. CDR3 amino acids: CASSFLASGRGTDTQYF. The CDR3 DNA is TGCGCCAGCAGCTTCTTGGCTAGCGGGAGGGGCACAGATACGCAGTATTTT. Full variable domain (outside the CDR3, taken from reference TRBV5-1 and TRBJ2-3): KAGVTQTPRYLIKTRGQQVTLSCSPISGHRSVSWYQQTPGQGLQFLFEYFSETQRNKGNFPGRFSGRQFSNSRSEMNVSTLELGDSALYLCASSFLASGRGTDTQYFGPGTRLTVL.

This clone was seen more than once but under ten times. The chain carries TRBV25-1 and TRBJ2-4; 11 bases map to TRBD2. CDR1 and CDR2 (germline): MGHDK, SYGVNS. V was clipped by 4 bases and J by 7 bases; unmatched bases: 9. The CDR3 length is 16 residues. CDR3: CASSGGLAVSGNIQYF. The CDR3 coding sequence is TGTGCCAGCAGTGGGGGACTAGCGGTGAGTGGGAACATTCAGTACTTC.

This chain connects TRBV6-1 to TRBJ1-5; 9 nucleotides line up with TRBD1. The CDR3 is made up of 15 amino acids. The germline CDR1 and CDR2 sequences are MNHNS and SASEGT. After removal of 6 bases from V and 3 bases from J, the junction contained 6 bases not matched to a gene. As DNA, the CDR3 is TGTGCCAGCAGGGGACAGGGTCGGACCAATCAGCCCCAGCATTTT. Amino acids: CASRGQGRTNQPQHF.